Listed below are T cell receptor beta chains from one sample, sequenced in a study of blood T cell repertoires in COVID-19. Sequencing was performed with immunoSEQ multiplex PCR; in TCRdb, only in-frame clones are kept and a portion is missing. The profile shows over 250,000 clones, approximately 88% of them singletons. The sequenced sample was peripheral blood. These receptors were taken from a woman in her twenties or thirties with acute or convalescent COVID-19. Both conserved end residues are part of each CDR3. D genes are given only for firm matches. Expanded clones get a size class; other rows say once, few or many, or leave the size out.

V gene	clone size	D gene	CDR3 length	J gene	CDR3 DNA	CDR3 protein
TRBV4-3	NA	NA	16	TRBJ2-5	TGCGCCAGCAGCCAAGTGTCGGCAGGAGGGCAAGAGACCCAGTACTTC	CASSQVSAGGQETQYF
TRBV5-6	NA	TRBD2	16	TRBJ2-7	TGTGCCAGCAGCTTTTCCCCTAGCGGGAGCGCCTACGAGCAGTACTTC	CASSFSPSGSAYEQYF
TRBV5-1	NA	TRBD2	16	TRBJ2-1	TGCGCCAGCAGCTTGACGACTAGCGGAACCTACAATGAGCAGTTCTTC	CASSLTTSGTYNEQFF
TRBV14	NA	NA	14	TRBJ1-2	TGTGCCAGCAGCCAAGTCGTTCTCCAGGGTGGCTACACCTTC	CASSQVVLQGGYTF
TRBV12-5	NA	NA	13	TRBJ2-7	TGTGCTAGGGTGGTTTGGGGCCCCTACGAGCAGTACTTC	CARVVWGPYEQYF
TRBV29-1	NA	TRBD1	14	TRBJ2-7	TGCAGCGTTTCTACCGGGACAGGGGGATCCGAGCAGTACTTC	CSVSTGTGGSEQYF
TRBV2	NA	TRBD1	14	TRBJ1-4	TGTGCCAGCAGGGCGGACAGGGTGGAGGGAAAACTGTTTTTT	CASRADRVEGKLFF
TRBV10-2	NA	TRBD2	14	TRBJ2-1	TGCGCCAGCGTGAAAGGGACTAGCGGGAGGGAGCAGTTCTTC	CASVKGTSGREQFF
TRBV19	NA	TRBD1	14	TRBJ1-4	TGTGCCAGTAGTATTGGGGGGACAGTCGAAAAACTGTTTTTT	CASSIGGTVEKLFF
TRBV19	NA	TRBD2	16	TRBJ2-7	TGTGCCAGTAGTATGAGTCGGGAGGCCACCACCTACGAGCAGTACTTC	CASSMSREATTYEQYF
TRBV24-1	NA	TRBD1	16	TRBJ2-2	TGTGCCACCAGTGACTCCGGGACAGGGAACACCGGGGAGCTGTTTTTT	CATSDSGTGNTGELFF
TRBV27	NA	TRBD1	13	TRBJ2-7	TGTGCCAGCGGACAGGGGGCTTCCTACGAGCAGTACTTC	CASGQGASYEQYF
TRBV5-4	NA	NA	15	TRBJ2-3	TGTGCCAGCAGCTGGAAGACAGCCCAGGAGGGTACGCAGTATTTT	CASSWKTAQEGTQYF
TRBV9	NA	TRBD2	15	TRBJ2-1	TGTGCCAGCAGCTTCCGACTAGCGGGAGTAAGTGAGCAGTTCTTC	CASSFRLAGVSEQFF
TRBV5-6	few	NA	13	TRBJ2-7	TGTGCCAGCAGCTCCGGCGGAACGTACGAGCAGTACTTC	CASSSGGTYEQYF
TRBV18	NA	TRBD2	17	TRBJ2-1	TGTGCCAGCTCACCACTAACTAGCGGGGGCTCCCACAATGAGCAGTTCTTC	CASSPLTSGGSHNEQFF
TRBV7-9	NA	NA	12	TRBJ2-3	TGTGCCAGCAGCTTAACGGGAGATACGCAGTATTTT	CASSLTGDTQYF
TRBV14	NA	NA	12	TRBJ2-1	TGTGCCAGCTGCCGGGTGGGGGGTGAGCAGTTCTTC	CASCRVGGEQFF
TRBV27	NA	TRBD1	15	TRBJ2-1	TGTGCCAGCAGTTTAGTGGGACAGGGGGCCAATGAGCAGTTCTTC	CASSLVGQGANEQFF
TRBV9	NA	TRBD1	14	TRBJ1-5	TGTGCCAGCAGCGTAGGACAGGGCGGTCAGCCCCAGCATTTT	CASSVGQGGQPQHF
TRBV7-6	NA	NA	16	TRBJ2-3	TGTGCCAGCAGCTTAGCGGGCTGGTTAAGCACAGATACGCAGTATTTT	CASSLAGWLSTDTQYF
TRBV30	NA	NA	12	TRBJ2-1	TGTGCCTGGAATCGGGTGACCAATGAGCAGTTCTTC	CAWNRVTNEQFF
TRBV19	NA	NA	16	TRBJ1-1	TGTGCCAGTAGTACGCCGCAGGGGCGGGTTTTCACTGAAGCTTTCTTT	CASSTPQGRVFTEAFF